This TCR beta chain was obtained from a study of tumor-infiltrating lymphocytes in oesophageal squamous cell carcinoma. V lost 1 base to trimming and J lost 0 bases, with 16 bases between them. In germline, CDR1 is SGHVS, CDR2 FQNEAQ. CDR3 size: 19 residues. By frequency in the sample, this clonotype is large. TCRdb reprocessed the PCR reads with MiXCR, giving one entry per CDR3 protein. Of about 11,000 distinct CDR3 sequences listed, 55% are singletons. The material sequenced was esophageal tumor tissue. The chain carries TRBV7-8 and TRBJ2-6, with D uncertain. This receptor was identified in a male donor with esophageal squamous cell carcinoma. The DNA for the CDR3 is TGTGCCAGCAGCTTAGTTTGGGGATACTCCCCCTCTGGGGCCAACGTCCTGACTTTC. Amino acids: CASSLVWGYSPSGANVLTF.